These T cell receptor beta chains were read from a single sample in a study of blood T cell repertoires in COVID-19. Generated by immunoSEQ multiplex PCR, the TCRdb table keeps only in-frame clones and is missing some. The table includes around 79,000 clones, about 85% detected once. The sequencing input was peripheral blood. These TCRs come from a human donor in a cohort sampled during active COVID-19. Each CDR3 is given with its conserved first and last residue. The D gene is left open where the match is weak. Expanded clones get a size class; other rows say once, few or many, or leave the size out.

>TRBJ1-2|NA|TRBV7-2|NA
TGTGCCAGCAGCTCGAACTCAGGGCAGAGTGGCTACACCTTC
CASSSNSGQSGYTF
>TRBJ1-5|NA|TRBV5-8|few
TGTGCCAGCAGCTTGGAGGGGCCCTTTAATCAGCCCCAGCATTTT
CASSLEGPFNQPQHF
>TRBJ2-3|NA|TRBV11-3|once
TGTGCCAGCAGCTCTCGGGACTCCACGGGTACGCAGTATTTT
CASSSRDSTGTQYF
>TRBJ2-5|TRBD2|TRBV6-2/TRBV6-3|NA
TGTGCCAGCAGCCCAATAGCGGGAGGGGGTCAAGAGACCCAGTACTTC
CASSPIAGGGQETQYF
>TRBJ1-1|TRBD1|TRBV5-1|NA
TGCGCCAGCAGCGGGAGCACGACAGGGGATACTGAAGCTTTCTTT
CASSGSTTGDTEAFF
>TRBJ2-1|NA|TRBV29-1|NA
TGCAGCGGAAGGGGGACTACTCATGAGCAGTTCTTC
CSGRGTTHEQFF
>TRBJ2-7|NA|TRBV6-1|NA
TGTGCCAGCAGTGAATGGGTACATCGGAGCTCCTACGAGCAGTACTTC
CASSEWVHRSSYEQYF
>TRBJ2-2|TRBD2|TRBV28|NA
TGTGCCAGCAGTTGGGGGCTAGCGGGATGGGTCGGGGAGCTGTTTTTT
CASSWGLAGWVGELFF
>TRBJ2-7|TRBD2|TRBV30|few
TGTGCCTGGAGTGGGCTAGCGGGAAACTACGAGCAGTACTTC
CAWSGLAGNYEQYF
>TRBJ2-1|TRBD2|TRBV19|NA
TGTGCCAGTAGTATCCGGCTTAGCGGGGGGGGCAATGAGCAGTTCTTC
CASSIRLSGGGNEQFF
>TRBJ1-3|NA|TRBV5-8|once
TGTGCCAGCAGCCGCGGGGCAGGGCCCGGAAACACCATATATTTT
CASSRGAGPGNTIYF
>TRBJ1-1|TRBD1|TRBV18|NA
TGTGCCAGCTCACCCTTGGGACAGGGTCTCACTGAAGCTTTCTTT
CASSPLGQGLTEAFF
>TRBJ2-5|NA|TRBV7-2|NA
TGTGCCAGCAGCTTACTCCGGGAGACCCAGTACTTC
CASSLLRETQYF
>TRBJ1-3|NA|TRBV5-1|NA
TGCGCCAGCAGCTTGGCCAACAGAGCAAACACCATATATTTT
CASSLANRANTIYF
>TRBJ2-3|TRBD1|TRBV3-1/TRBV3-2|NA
TGTGCCAGCAGCCAAGACGGGACAGGCATTGGGACGCAGTATTTT
CASSQDGTGIGTQYF
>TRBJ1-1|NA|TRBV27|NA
TGTGCCAGCAGTTTAGTTTCAGGGTGGACTGAAGCTTTCTTT
CASSLVSGWTEAFF
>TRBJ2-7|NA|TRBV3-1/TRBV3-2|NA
TGTGCCTCAAGGACTCGTCGCCACGAGCAGTACTTC
CASRTRRHEQYF
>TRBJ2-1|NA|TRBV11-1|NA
TGTGCCAGCAGCTTAGTCGACGACTACAACAATGAGCAGTTCTTC
CASSLVDDYNNEQFF
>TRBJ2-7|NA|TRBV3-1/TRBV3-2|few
TGTGCCAGCAGCCAAGATGCAGGAGGGGAGCAGTACTTC
CASSQDAGGEQYF
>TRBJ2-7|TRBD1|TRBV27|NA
TGTGCCAGCAGTTCTCGGACAGGGCACTACGAGCAGTACTTC
CASSSRTGHYEQYF
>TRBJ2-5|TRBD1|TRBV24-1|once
TGTGCCACCAGTGAGACAGGGGATGAGGAGACCCAGTACTTC
CATSETGDEETQYF
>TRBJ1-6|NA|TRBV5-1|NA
TGCGCCAGCATCCAGTATAATTCACCCCTCCACTTT
CASIQYNSPLHF
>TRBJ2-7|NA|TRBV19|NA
TGTGCCAGTAGTATAGGGACAGTTAGCTACGAGCAGTACTTC
CASSIGTVSYEQYF
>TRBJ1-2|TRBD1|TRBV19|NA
TGTGCCAGTAGCGGACAGGGCCGCTATGGCTACACCTTC
CASSGQGRYGYTF
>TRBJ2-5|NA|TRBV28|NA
TGTGCCAGCAGTTTGAGGGCCGAGGAAGAGACCCAGTACTTC
CASSLRAEEETQYF
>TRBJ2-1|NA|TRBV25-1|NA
TGTGCCAGCAGCCCCTTCGAGGGCAATGAGCAGTTCTTC
CASSPFEGNEQFF
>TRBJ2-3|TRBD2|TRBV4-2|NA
TGTGCCAGCAGCCAAGATACGGGACTAGCGGGAGAAGTGGCAGATACGCAGTATTTT
CASSQDTGLAGEVADTQYF
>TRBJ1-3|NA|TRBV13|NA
TGTGCCAGCAGCTTAGCTACGAGCTCTGGAAACACCATATATTTT
CASSLATSSGNTIYF
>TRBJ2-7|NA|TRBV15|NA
TGTGCCACCAGCAGAGATCGGCGGTCTCACGAGCAGTACTTC
CATSRDRRSHEQYF
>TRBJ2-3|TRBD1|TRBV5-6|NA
TGTGCCAGCAGCTTCTGGGACAGGGGGACAGATACGCAGTATTTT
CASSFWDRGTDTQYF
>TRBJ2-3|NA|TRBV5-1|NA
TGCGCCAGCAGCGTTCTAGCTATCACTAGCACAGATACGCAGTATTTT
CASSVLAITSTDTQYF
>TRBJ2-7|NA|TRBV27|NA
TGTGCCAGCAGTTCCACCCTCGGGAACGAGCAGTACTTC
CASSSTLGNEQYF
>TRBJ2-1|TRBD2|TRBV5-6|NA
TGTGCCAGCAGCGGGCGACTCGGACTAGCGGGGGTCACCCCCAATGAGCAGTTCTTC
CASSGRLGLAGVTPNEQFF
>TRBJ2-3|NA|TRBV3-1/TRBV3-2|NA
TGTGCCAGCAGCCAAGCCGACTACACAGATACGCAGTATTTT
CASSQADYTDTQYF
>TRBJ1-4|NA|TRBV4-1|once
TGCGCCAGCAGCCAGTTACAAGGGAGAGGGGAAAAACTGTTTTTT
CASSQLQGRGEKLFF
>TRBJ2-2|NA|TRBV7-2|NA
TGTGCCAGCAGCCCGAGGGGAGGCAGGGTGGGCACCGGGGAGCTGTTTTTT
CASSPRGGRVGTGELFF
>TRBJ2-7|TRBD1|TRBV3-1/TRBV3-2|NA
TGTGCCAGCAGCTCGGGACAGGGGGGCTACGAGCAGTACTTC
CASSSGQGGYEQYF
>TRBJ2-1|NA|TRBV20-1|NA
TGCAGTGCTACTAGCGACAATGAGCAGTTCTTC
CSATSDNEQFF
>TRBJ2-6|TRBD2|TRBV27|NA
TGTGCCAGCAGTTATAGCGGGAGGGGAGCTGGGGCCAACGTCCTGACTTTC
CASSYSGRGAGANVLTF
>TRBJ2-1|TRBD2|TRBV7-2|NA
TGTGCCAGCAGCTTACAGCCCCCCACTAGCGGTCTCTACAATGAGCAGTTCTTC
CASSLQPPTSGLYNEQFF
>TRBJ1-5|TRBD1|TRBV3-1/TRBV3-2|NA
TGTGCCAGCAGCCCCGGACAGGAGGACAATCAGCCCCAGCATTTT
CASSPGQEDNQPQHF
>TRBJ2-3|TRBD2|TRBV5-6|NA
TGTGCCAGCAGCCCCCGGGACTACCGACCAGATACGCAGTATTTT
CASSPRDYRPDTQYF
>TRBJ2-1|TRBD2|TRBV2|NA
TGTGCCAGCAGTCGGGGACTAGCGGGCCGTACGATCTACAATGAGCAGTTCTTC
CASSRGLAGRTIYNEQFF
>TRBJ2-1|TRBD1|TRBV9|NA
TGTGCCAGCAGCGTATCCGGGACAGGGCCCTACAATGAGCAGTTCTTC
CASSVSGTGPYNEQFF
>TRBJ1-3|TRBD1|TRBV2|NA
TGTGCCAGCAGTGGAGGGGACAGGGCTGGAAACACCATATATTTT
CASSGGDRAGNTIYF
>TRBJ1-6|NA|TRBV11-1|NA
TGTGCCAGCAGCTTTTCAGGGCGTGGGAATTCACCCCTCCACTTT
CASSFSGRGNSPLHF
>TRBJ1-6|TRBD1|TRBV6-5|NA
TGTGCCAGTGTACGGGGACAGGCGAATAATTCACCCCTCCACTTT
CASVRGQANNSPLHF